The clone carrying this T cell receptor (beta chain) was seen only a few times. Antigen unknown. The CDR3 has 14 residues. V shed 5 bases and J 10 bases; nucleotides not matched to a gene: 9. In germline, CDR1 is SGHRS, CDR2 YFSETQ. The data are from a study of T cell repertoires in cytomegalovirus infection. Broader study findings: HLA-C-restricted CMV clonotypes gave the most frequent clonotype in two of eight donors.

MiXCR was run by TCRdb on the reads, yielding one entry per CDR3 protein. The sample has around 440,000 distinct CDR3 sequences, around 11% seen once. What was sequenced was PBMCs. The source of this sequence is a human donor in good health (CMV status not recorded). Some clones in this sample may be carry-over from other donors' samples. V usage is TRBV5-1 and J usage is TRBJ1-6; 7 bases agree with TRBD1. This CDR3 is CASSTRDRGSPLHF. The CDR3, as DNA: TGCGCCAGCAGTACCCGGGACAGAGGCTCACCCCTCCACTTT.